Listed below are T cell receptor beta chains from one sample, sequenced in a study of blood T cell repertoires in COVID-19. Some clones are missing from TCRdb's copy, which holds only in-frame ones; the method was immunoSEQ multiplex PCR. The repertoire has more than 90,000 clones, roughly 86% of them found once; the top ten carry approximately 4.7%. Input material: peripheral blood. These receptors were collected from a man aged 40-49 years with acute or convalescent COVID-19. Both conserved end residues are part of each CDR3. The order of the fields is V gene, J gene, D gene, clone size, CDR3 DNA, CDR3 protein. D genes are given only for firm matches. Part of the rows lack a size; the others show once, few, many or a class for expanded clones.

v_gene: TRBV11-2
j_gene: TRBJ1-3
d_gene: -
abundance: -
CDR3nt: TGTGCCAGCAGCTTAATGAGTGCGGGCTCTGGAAACACCATATATTTT
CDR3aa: CASSLMSAGSGNTIYF

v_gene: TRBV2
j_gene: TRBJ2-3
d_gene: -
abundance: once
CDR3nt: TGTGCCAGCCGGATGACAGGCACAGATACGCAGTATTTT
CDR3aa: CASRMTGTDTQYF

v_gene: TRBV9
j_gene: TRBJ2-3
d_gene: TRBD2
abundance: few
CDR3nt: TGTGCCAGCAGCTCCGGACTAGCGGGATTTACAGATACGCAGTATTTT
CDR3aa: CASSSGLAGFTDTQYF

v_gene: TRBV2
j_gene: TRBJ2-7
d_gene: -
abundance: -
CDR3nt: TGTGCCAGCAACCACAGGGGGGGAGAGCAGTACTTC
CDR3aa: CASNHRGGEQYF

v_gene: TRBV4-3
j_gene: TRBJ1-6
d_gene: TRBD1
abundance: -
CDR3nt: TGCGCCAGCAGCCGAGAAGGCACAGGGGGTTATTCACCCCTCCACTTT
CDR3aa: CASSREGTGGYSPLHF

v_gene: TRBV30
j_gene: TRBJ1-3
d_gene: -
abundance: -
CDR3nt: TGTGCCTGGACGGCGGGCAGGAGCTCTGGAAACACCATATATTTT
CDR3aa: CAWTAGRSSGNTIYF

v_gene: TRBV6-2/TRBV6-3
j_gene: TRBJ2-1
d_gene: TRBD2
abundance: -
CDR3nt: TGTGCCAGCAGTTACCCGGGACTAGCGGGGGGGCCCTCCCAGGAGCAGTTCTTC
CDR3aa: CASSYPGLAGGPSQEQFF

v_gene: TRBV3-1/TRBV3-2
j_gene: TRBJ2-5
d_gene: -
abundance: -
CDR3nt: TGTGCCAGCAGCCAAGTAGGCGGAGAGACCCAGTACTTC
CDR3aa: CASSQVGGETQYF

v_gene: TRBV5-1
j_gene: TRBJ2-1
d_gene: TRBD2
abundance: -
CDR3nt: TGCGCCAGCAGCCCGGGACTAGCGGGGGGGTCCTACAATGAGCAGTTCTTC
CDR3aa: CASSPGLAGGSYNEQFF

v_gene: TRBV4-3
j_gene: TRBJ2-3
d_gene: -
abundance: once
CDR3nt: TGCGCCAGCAGCCAAGCGACCACAGGGAAAGGAACAGATACGCAGTATTTT
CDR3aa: CASSQATTGKGTDTQYF

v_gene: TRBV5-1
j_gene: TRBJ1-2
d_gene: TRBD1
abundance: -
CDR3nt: TGCGCCAGCAGCCTACGAGATGGGGGACAGGGGGCCAACTATGGCTACACCTTC
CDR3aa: CASSLRDGGQGANYGYTF

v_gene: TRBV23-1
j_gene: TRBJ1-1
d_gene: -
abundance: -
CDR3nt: TGCGCCAGCAGTCAATGTATGTGCTCTGAAAAAGCCGCTTTCTTT
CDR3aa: CASSQCMCSEKAAFF

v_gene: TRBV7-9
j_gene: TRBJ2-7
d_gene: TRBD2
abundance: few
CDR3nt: TGTGCCAGCAGCATACCCGGGACTAGCCGTGCCTACGAGCAGTACTTC
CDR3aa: CASSIPGTSRAYEQYF

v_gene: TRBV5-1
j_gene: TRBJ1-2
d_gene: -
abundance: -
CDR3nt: TGCGCCAGCAGCTTGGAGGAGGGCCGTTGGGGTGGCTACACCTTC
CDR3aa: CASSLEEGRWGGYTF

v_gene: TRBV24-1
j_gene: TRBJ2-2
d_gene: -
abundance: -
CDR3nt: TGTGCCACCCGAGGAACCCGGGACACCGGGGAGCTGTTTTTT
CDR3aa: CATRGTRDTGELFF

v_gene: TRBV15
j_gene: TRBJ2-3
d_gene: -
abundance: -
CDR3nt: TGTGCCACCAGCAGTAGGCAGAGAGGGGATACGCAGTATTTT
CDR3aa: CATSSRQRGDTQYF

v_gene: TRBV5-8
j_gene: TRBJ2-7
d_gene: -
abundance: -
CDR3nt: TGTGCCAGCAGCGAGAGAACCTACGAGCAGTACTTC
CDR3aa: CASSERTYEQYF

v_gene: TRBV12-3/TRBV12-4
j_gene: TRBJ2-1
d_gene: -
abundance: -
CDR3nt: TGTGCCAGCAGCCCCGGCTCGCGGAATGAGCAGTTCTTC
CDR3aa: CASSPGSRNEQFF

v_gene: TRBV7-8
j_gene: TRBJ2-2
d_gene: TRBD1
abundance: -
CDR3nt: TGTGCCAGCAGCTTAATTAGGGGACAGGGTACCGGGGAGCTGTTTTTT
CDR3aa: CASSLIRGQGTGELFF

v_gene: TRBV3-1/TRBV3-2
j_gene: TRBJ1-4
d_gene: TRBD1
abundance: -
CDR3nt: TGTGCCAGCAGCCAAAAGGGGGCAGCTAATGAAAAACTGTTTTTT
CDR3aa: CASSQKGAANEKLFF

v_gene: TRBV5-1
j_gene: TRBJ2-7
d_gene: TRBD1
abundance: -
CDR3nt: TGCGCCAGCAGCTTAGGACAGGGGGCGCTCGCCTACGAGCAGTACTTC
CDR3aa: CASSLGQGALAYEQYF

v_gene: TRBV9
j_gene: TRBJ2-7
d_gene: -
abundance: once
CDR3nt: TGTGCCAGCAGCATGGAGGAGGGCCCCTACGAGCAGTACTTC
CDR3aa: CASSMEEGPYEQYF

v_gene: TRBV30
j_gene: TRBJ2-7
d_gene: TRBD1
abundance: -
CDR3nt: TGTGCCCTAGGGGGCGGCCCCTACGAGCAGTACTTC
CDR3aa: CALGGGPYEQYF

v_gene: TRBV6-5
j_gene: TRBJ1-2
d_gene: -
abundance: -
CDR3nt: TGTGCCAGCAGAAGTGACAGGACCTCTGGCTACACCTTC
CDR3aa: CASRSDRTSGYTF

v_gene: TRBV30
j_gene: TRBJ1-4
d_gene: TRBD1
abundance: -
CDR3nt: TGTGCCTGGAGTTATAGACAGGGCCCCGGAAAACTGTTTTTT
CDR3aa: CAWSYRQGPGKLFF

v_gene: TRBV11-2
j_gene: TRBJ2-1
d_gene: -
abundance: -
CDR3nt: TGTGCCAGCAGCCCAAATCTCGAGGAGCAGTTCTTC
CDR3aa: CASSPNLEEQFF

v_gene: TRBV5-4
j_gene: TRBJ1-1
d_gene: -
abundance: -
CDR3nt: TGTGCCAGCAGCTTGCGGGGGGCTCACACTGAAGCTTTCTTT
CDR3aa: CASSLRGAHTEAFF

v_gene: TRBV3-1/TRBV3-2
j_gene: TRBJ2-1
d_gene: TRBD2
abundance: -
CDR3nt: TGTGCCAGCAGCCAAGATAGCGGGAGATACAATGAGCAGTTCTTC
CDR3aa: CASSQDSGRYNEQFF